This entry lists 5 T cell receptor beta chains sequenced from one sample in a study of long-term antiretroviral therapy in people with HIV. At the survey level, the v3.0 immunoSEQ assay was run. Sequencing used immunoSEQ multiplex PCR; TCRdb keeps in-frame clones, though not all of them. The sample shows about 15,000 clones, 76% of them seen only once. Sample: unsorted PBMCs, taken approximately 2.5 years before starting antiretroviral therapy. Source of these receptors: a woman in her fifties or sixties with HIV.

The chain is built from TRBV18 and TRBJ2-5; 8 nucleotides align to TRBD2. Germline CDR1 KGHSH, CDR2 LQKENI. CDR3 size: 15 residues. V lost 3 bases to trimming and J lost 3 bases; unmatched junction nucleotides: 6. CDR3 bases: TGTGCCAGCTCACCGTACGGGGGGGCCGAAGAGACCCAGTACTTC. Amino acid sequence: CASSPYGGAEETQYF.

This chain links TRBV28 with TRBJ2-7; D is perhaps TRBD1 (5 bases). CDR3 length: 14 residues. Trimming removed 4 bases at V and 3 bases at J, with 13 bases between. CDR1 is MDHEN, CDR2 SYDVKM, per germline. The CDR3 region is CASSSGDRIYEQYF. CDR3 bases: TGTGCCAGCAGTTCAGGAGACAGAATCTACGAGCAGTACTTC.

The J gene is TRBJ2-5, the V gene TRBV7-2; D not certain. Trimming removed 1 base at V and 5 bases at J, with 14 bases between. Germline values: CDR1 SGHTA, CDR2 FQGNSA. This CDR3 has 15 residues. CDR3 coding DNA: TGTGCCAGCAGCTTAGAGATGGTTAGGGTGGAGACCCAGTACTTC. As protein: CASSLEMVRVETQYF.

This clone has a handful of counts. V gene TRBV6-1 combines with J gene TRBJ2-7; possibly TRBD2 for D (5 bases). Trimming shortened V by 4 bases and J by 4 bases, and 5 bases separated the two germline ends. The CDR3 length is 11 residues. Germline V gene data show CDR1 as MNHNS and CDR2 as SASEGT. DNA of the CDR3: TGTGCCAGCAGTGGACTATACGAGCAGTACGTC. It specifies CASSGLYEQYV.

This clone was counted between two and nine times. This sequence joins TRBV30 and TRBJ2-7; the D gene could be TRBD1 or TRBD2 (6 bases each). Trimming pared 5 bases from V and 6 bases from J, leaving 11 bases between. There are 11 residues in the CDR3. Germline CDR1 and CDR2: GTSNPN and SVGIG (reference sequence). CDR3 loop: CAWAEGGEQYF. DNA for the CDR3: TGTGCCTGGGCCGAGGGGGGCGAGCAGTACTTC.